Listed below are T cell receptor beta chains from one sample, sequenced in a study of spatial heterogeneity in lung cancer. From the 5' RACE reads, TCRdb called clonotypes with MiXCR, one entry per CDR3 protein. Here the sample spans about 23,000 distinct CDR3 sequences, less than 3.5% being singletons. The starting material was PBMCs, obtained at surgery. All receptors come from a female donor with early-stage non-small cell lung cancer. Each CDR3 is given with its conserved first and last residue. Each record gives: D gene, J gene, clone size, V gene, CDR3 DNA, CDR3 protein. D genes are given only for firm matches. Expanded clones get a size class; other rows say once, few or many, or leave the size out.

d_call: TRBD1
j_call: TRBJ1-1
clone_size: many
v_call: TRBV25-1
cdr3_nt: TGTGCCAGCAGGAGACAGGGGGCGAACACTGAAGCTTTCTTT
cdr3_aa: CASRRQGANTEAFF

d_call: -
j_call: TRBJ2-1
clone_size: many
v_call: TRBV27
cdr3_nt: TGTGCCAGCAAAGGGACGGCGGGACGCGCCTACAATGAGCAGTTCTTC
cdr3_aa: CASKGTAGRAYNEQFF

d_call: -
j_call: TRBJ2-1
clone_size: many
v_call: TRBV29-1
cdr3_nt: TGCAGCGTTCAAATGCTATTCAATGAGCAGTTCTTC
cdr3_aa: CSVQMLFNEQFF

d_call: TRBD2
j_call: TRBJ2-1
clone_size: few
v_call: TRBV27
cdr3_nt: TGTGCCAGCAGTACGTCCGGGACTAGCCCCAATGAGCAGTTCTTC
cdr3_aa: CASSTSGTSPNEQFF

d_call: -
j_call: TRBJ2-7
clone_size: many
v_call: TRBV20-1
cdr3_nt: TGCAGTGCTAGAGACGGGGGCCACTCCTACGAGCAGTACTTC
cdr3_aa: CSARDGGHSYEQYF

d_call: -
j_call: TRBJ1-2
clone_size: many
v_call: TRBV3-1
cdr3_nt: TGTGCCAGCAGCCACGAGAGGAGGGTAGATGGCTACACCTTC
cdr3_aa: CASSHERRVDGYTF

d_call: -
j_call: TRBJ2-7
clone_size: many
v_call: TRBV7-6
cdr3_nt: TGTGCCAGCAGCTTGGGGCCCGGGGGTGAGCAGTACTTC
cdr3_aa: CASSLGPGGEQYF

d_call: TRBD1
j_call: TRBJ1-2
clone_size: few
v_call: TRBV30
cdr3_nt: TGTGCCTGTTTCGACAGGGCGTATGGCTACACCTTC
cdr3_aa: CACFDRAYGYTF

d_call: -
j_call: TRBJ2-7
clone_size: many
v_call: TRBV29-1
cdr3_nt: TGCAGCGTTGAAGATGTAGGCAGGGGCCACGAGCAGTACTTC
cdr3_aa: CSVEDVGRGHEQYF

d_call: -
j_call: TRBJ2-7
clone_size: many
v_call: TRBV24-1
cdr3_nt: TGTGCCACCAGGGCAACGGGTGGATACGAGCAGTACTTC
cdr3_aa: CATRATGGYEQYF

d_call: TRBD2
j_call: TRBJ2-1
clone_size: medium-sized
v_call: TRBV4-2
cdr3_nt: TGTGCCAGCAGCCAAGATTTGGCGGGAGGTCTTAATGAGCAGTTCTTC
cdr3_aa: CASSQDLAGGLNEQFF

d_call: TRBD1
j_call: TRBJ2-7
clone_size: many
v_call: TRBV2
cdr3_nt: TGTGCCAGCAGAGTATGGACAGGGTCCTCCTACGAGCAGTACTTC
cdr3_aa: CASRVWTGSSYEQYF

d_call: -
j_call: TRBJ2-3
clone_size: many
v_call: TRBV27
cdr3_nt: TGTGCCAGCAGTCCCCTGGCGCCCGGGGCTACGCAGTATTTT
cdr3_aa: CASSPLAPGATQYF

d_call: -
j_call: TRBJ2-7
clone_size: many
v_call: TRBV29-1
cdr3_nt: TGCAGCGTTCAACACCCATCCTACGAGCAGTACTTC
cdr3_aa: CSVQHPSYEQYF

d_call: -
j_call: TRBJ2-5
clone_size: -
v_call: TRBV15
cdr3_nt: TGTGCCACCAGCAGAGATCGTGGGTCGGGAGTTGTGACCCAGTACTTC
cdr3_aa: CATSRDRGSGVVTQYF

d_call: -
j_call: TRBJ1-1
clone_size: many
v_call: TRBV30
cdr3_nt: TGTGCCTGGAGTGTACAAGGGGACACTGAAGCTTTCTTT
cdr3_aa: CAWSVQGDTEAFF

d_call: TRBD2
j_call: TRBJ2-1
clone_size: many
v_call: TRBV20-1
cdr3_nt: TGCAGTGCGGGGACTAGCGGGAGCAGGTATGAGCAGTTCTTC
cdr3_aa: CSAGTSGSRYEQFF

d_call: -
j_call: TRBJ2-5
clone_size: many
v_call: TRBV7-8
cdr3_nt: TGTGCCAGCAGCTCAGGGGGTCGGGGGGAGACCCAGTACTTC
cdr3_aa: CASSSGGRGETQYF

d_call: TRBD1
j_call: TRBJ2-7
clone_size: many
v_call: TRBV27
cdr3_nt: TGTGCCAGCAGAACAGGGGCCTTGGAGCAGTACTTC
cdr3_aa: CASRTGALEQYF

d_call: -
j_call: TRBJ1-1
clone_size: few
v_call: TRBV5-1
cdr3_nt: TGCGCCAGCAGCTTTGAAGGGAACACTGAAGCTTTCTTT
cdr3_aa: CASSFEGNTEAFF

d_call: -
j_call: TRBJ2-3
clone_size: many
v_call: TRBV24-1
cdr3_nt: TGTGCCACCAGTGACATCACAGATACGCAGTATTTT
cdr3_aa: CATSDITDTQYF

d_call: TRBD2
j_call: TRBJ2-7
clone_size: many
v_call: TRBV7-2
cdr3_nt: TGTGCCAGCAGCTTAGCCCTACTAGCGGGAGGCGAGCAGTACTTC
cdr3_aa: CASSLALLAGGEQYF

d_call: -
j_call: TRBJ2-7
clone_size: many
v_call: TRBV4-1
cdr3_nt: TGCGCCAGCAGCCAAGAGGGGGGCCTAACCTACGAGCAGTACTTC
cdr3_aa: CASSQEGGLTYEQYF

d_call: -
j_call: TRBJ2-7
clone_size: many
v_call: TRBV12-3/TRBV12-4
cdr3_nt: TGTGCCAGCAGTTTAGTCAGTTACGAGCAGTACTTC
cdr3_aa: CASSLVSYEQYF

d_call: TRBD2
j_call: TRBJ2-5
clone_size: many
v_call: TRBV5-5
cdr3_nt: TGTGCCAGCAGCAGGACTAGCGGTAAAGAGACCCAGTACTTC
cdr3_aa: CASSRTSGKETQYF

d_call: TRBD1
j_call: TRBJ2-7
clone_size: many
v_call: TRBV25-1
cdr3_nt: TGTGCCAGCAGTGAATATGACAGGGCTTCCTACGAGCAGTACTTC
cdr3_aa: CASSEYDRASYEQYF

d_call: TRBD1
j_call: TRBJ2-7
clone_size: many
v_call: TRBV5-5
cdr3_nt: TGTGCCAGCAGCTCGCAGGGACAGGGCTACGAGCAGTACTTC
cdr3_aa: CASSSQGQGYEQYF

d_call: -
j_call: TRBJ2-3
clone_size: many
v_call: TRBV4-1
cdr3_nt: TGCGCCAGCAGCCTTTTACCTCCCAAACTCACAGATACGCAGTATTTT
cdr3_aa: CASSLLPPKLTDTQYF

d_call: -
j_call: TRBJ1-5
clone_size: many
v_call: TRBV19
cdr3_nt: TGTGCCAGTTCCCAGGTCGGCAGGGACCATCAGCCCCAGCATTTT
cdr3_aa: CASSQVGRDHQPQHF

d_call: -
j_call: TRBJ2-3
clone_size: few
v_call: TRBV10-1
cdr3_nt: TGCGCCAGCAGTGAGTCTTCGGGAATTAGCACAGATACGCAGTATTTT
cdr3_aa: CASSESSGISTDTQYF

d_call: TRBD2
j_call: TRBJ2-1
clone_size: many
v_call: TRBV12-3/TRBV12-4
cdr3_nt: TGTGCCAGCCGGCTAGCGGAGTACAATGAGCAGTTCTTC
cdr3_aa: CASRLAEYNEQFF